One and the same sample provided the 28 T cell receptor beta chains below, sequenced in a study of CD8+ T cells in alopecia areata. Sequencing used cDNA as its template, made by extracting RNA and reverse transcribing it. Assay: immunoSEQ multiplex PCR; the TCRdb copy retains only in-frame clones and omits some. Of hundreds of thousands of clones listed, approximately 65% are singletons. Indicated treatment: oral pan-JAK inhibitor, 5-10 mg twice daily. The material was CD4+ T cells sorted from blood, obtained at week 44, from a patient treated with tofacitinib. The receptors were sampled from a human donor with alopecia areata.

This chain joins TRBV5-1 and TRBJ1-1; D not resolved. Germline assignment: CDR1 SGHRS and CDR2 YFSETQ. The CDR3 runs to 14 residues. The V gene lost 2 bases and the J gene lost 4 bases, with 12 bases spanning the gap. CDR3 in DNA: TGCGCCAGCAGCTTACAGACCCGGGGCACTGAAGCTTTCTTT. This translates into CASSLQTRGTEAFF.

This clone was detected a few times. The J gene is TRBJ1-1, the V gene TRBV7-2; TRBD1 might be the D (6 bases). The V gene lost 5 bases and the J gene lost 10 bases, with 14 bases spanning the gap. This CDR3 contains 12 residues. Germline loops: CDR1 SGHTA, CDR2 FQGNSA. The CDR3 is CASSQPRTVAFF. CDR3 bases: TGTGCCAGCAGCCAGCCTCGGACAGTAGCTTTCTTT. Complete variable domain (other parts from reference TRBV7-2 and TRBJ1-1): GAGVSQSPSNKVTEKGKDVELRCDPISGHTALYWYRQSLGQGLEFLIYFQGNSAPDKSGLPSDRFSAERTGGSVSTLTIQRTQQEDSAVYLCASSQPRTVAFFGQGTRLTVV.

J is TRBJ1-4 and V is TRBV4-1; D remains ambiguous. CDR1 is MGHRA and CDR2 is YSYEKL in the germline V gene. The V end lost 10 bases, the J end lost 0 bases, and 9 bases lay between the germline ends. The length of the CDR3 is 13 residues. CDR3: CATTDSTNEKLFF. In nucleotides, the CDR3 is TGCGCCACTACAGACTCAACTAATGAAAAACTGTTTTTT.

V usage is TRBV14 and J usage is TRBJ1-1; TRBD1 matches 12 bases. CDR3 size: 14 residues. The V gene end was trimmed by 4 bases and the J gene end by 8 bases; junction bases not matched to a gene: 5. Germline V gene data show CDR1 as SGHDN and CDR2 as FVKESK. In DNA, the CDR3 is TGTGCCAGCAGCCCCCAGGGGACAGGGGGCGAAGCTTTCTTT. Translation: CASSPQGTGGEAFF.

This chain connects TRBV30 to TRBJ1-4; D is undetermined. There are 13 residues in the CDR3. Looked up from germline, CDR1 is GTSNPN and CDR2 is SVGIG (reference sequence). V gave up 3 bases and J gave up 3 bases, with 8 bases separating them. This chain's CDR3 is CAWRLQSNEKLFF. CDR3 nucleotides: TGTGCCTGGAGGCTCCAGTCTAATGAAAAACTGTTTTTT.

This clone was seen only a few times. V usage is TRBV2 and J usage is TRBJ2-5; 8 nucleotides agree with TRBD2. Per the germline V gene, CDR1 is SNHLY and CDR2 is FYNNEI. V dropped 4 bases and J dropped 4; count of bases not matched to a gene: 2. The CDR3 consists of 13 residues. CDR3: CASSVRGGETQYF. CDR3 in DNA: TGTGCCAGCAGTGTCCGGGGGGGAGAGACCCAGTACTTC.

The J gene is TRBJ2-7, the V gene TRBV5-6; D unresolved. Germline loops: CDR1 SGHDT, CDR2 YYEEEE. This CDR3 region has 13 residues. V lost 2 bases and J lost 0, with 6 bases in between. CDR3 sequence (DNA): TGTGCCAGCAGCTTCCTTAGCTCCTACGAGCAGTACTTC. Translating gives CASSFLSSYEQYF.

This clone was found a few times. The V and J genes are TRBV6-5 and TRBJ2-5; D might be TRBD2 (5 bases). Germline values: CDR1 MNHEY, CDR2 SVGAGI. The CDR3 spans 14 residues. V lost 6 bases, J lost 5 bases, and 16 bases lay in between. CDR3 region: CASRTERIKETQYF. The DNA for the CDR3 is TGTGCCAGCAGAACCGAGCGGATTAAGGAGACCCAGTACTTC.

The rearrangement joins TRBV7-8 to TRBJ2-1, with D hard to call. The V end lost 1 base, the J end lost 5 bases, and 6 bases lay between the germline ends. The CDR3 extends over 13 amino acids. Germline CDR1 is SGHVS and CDR2 is FQNEAQ. This CDR3 is CASSLGSNNEQFF. DNA of the CDR3: TGTGCCAGCAGCTTAGGGTCGAACAATGAGCAGTTCTTC.

V and J are TRBV4-1 and TRBJ1-2; D unresolved. V dropped 6 bases and J dropped 6 bases, with 11 bases sitting between them. The CDR3 consists of 12 residues. CDR1 and CDR2 (germline): MGHRA, YSYEKL. In DNA form, the CDR3 reads TGCGCCAGCAGGGAAACGTCGAATGGCTACACCTTC. As protein: CASRETSNGYTF.

Comments on this clone: The same CDR3 also results from other DNA sequences found in this sample. This chain connects TRBV10-3 to TRBJ1-2; no clear D. This CDR3 region has 12 residues. Deletions cut 3 bases from V and 4 bases from J, with 6 bases between. CDR1 and CDR2 from the germline V gene are ENHRY and SYGVKD. CDR3 nucleotide sequence: TGTGCCATCAGTGAAGGTTCCTATGGCTACACCTTC. Protein: CAISEGSYGYTF.

The chain carries TRBV5-6 and TRBJ2-5; no clear D. Trimming removed 0 bases at V and 1 base at J, with 7 bases between. Germline CDR1 and CDR2: SGHDT and YYEEEE. The CDR3 covers 14 residues. The CDR3 DNA reads TGTGCCAGCAGCTTGGGTGCAGGCCAAGAGACCCAGTACTTC. This encodes CASSLGAGQETQYF.

This clone was counted a single time. The chain is built from TRBV7-6 and TRBJ2-2; no clear D. This CDR3 comprises 13 residues. The germline V gene has CDR1 SGHVS and CDR2 FNYEAQ. V lost 4 bases to trimming and J lost 1 base, with 4 bases between them. The CDR3 sequence is CASSSRNTGELFF. The CDR3 coding sequence is TGTGCCAGCAGCTCCCGGAACACCGGGGAGCTGTTTTTT.

The chain is built from TRBV30 and TRBJ2-1; 9 bases are a match to TRBD2. In germline, CDR1 is GTSNPN, CDR2 SVGIG (reference sequence). V lost 5 bases to trimming and J lost 7 bases; unmatched junction nucleotides: 15. This CDR3 is 16 amino acids long. DNA for the CDR3: TGTGCCTGGGAGAGGAGCGGGGGGACCAAAGGGAATGAGCAGTTCTTC. Its translation: CAWERSGGTKGNEQFF. Together with reference TRBV30 and TRBJ2-1, the CDR3 gives the full variable domain: SQTIHQWPATLVQPVGSPLSLECTVEGTSNPNLYWYRQAAGRGLQLLFYSVGIGQISSEVPQNLSASRPQDRQFILSSKKLLLSDSGFYLCAWERSGGTKGNEQFFGPGTRLTVL.

This clone has only one observation. V gene TRBV7-6 combines with J gene TRBJ2-2, with D uncertain. V lost 1 base and J 1 base, leaving 10 bases between the germline ends. CDR3 length: 16 residues. Per the germline V gene, CDR1 is SGHVS and CDR2 is FNYEAQ. CDR3: CASSLDKQRNTGELFF. CDR3 bases: TGTGCCAGCAGCTTAGATAAGCAGAGGAACACCGGGGAGCTGTTTTTT.

This chain connects TRBV5-1 to TRBJ2-5; D ambiguous. The length of the CDR3 is 18 residues. With 0 bases removed from V and 4 bases from J, the gap between germline ends came to 22 bases. The germline V gene has CDR1 SGHRS and CDR2 YFSETQ. The CDR3 loop is CASSLDSLSGRVGETQYF. The DNA for the CDR3 is TGCGCCAGCAGCTTGGACTCATTAAGTGGTAGGGTCGGAGAGACCCAGTACTTC.

The chain couples TRBV10-3 to TRBJ2-3, with 9 bases fitting TRBD1. CDR1 ENHRY and CDR2 SYGVKD come from the germline V gene. Germline trimming cut 11 bases from V and 7 bases from J; bases unmatched to any gene: 7. The CDR3 totals 12 residues. In DNA, the CDR3 is TGTGCCGCACAGGGGGCCGATAATACGCAGTATTTT. Translated: CAAQGADNTQYF.

This chain joins TRBV21-1 and TRBJ1-5; the DNA was not used to check the table's D call, TRBD1. TRBV21-1 is a pseudogene. This CDR3 is built from 19 residues. CDR3 protein: CASSKPPGQGSEGNQPQHF. The CDR3 DNA reads as TGTGCCAGCAGCAAACCCCCGGGACAGGGTTCTGAAGGCAATCAGCCCCAGCATTTT.

The chain joins TRBV29-1 to TRBJ2-6, with D tentatively TRBD1 or TRBD2 (5 bases each). The V end lost 4 bases, the J end lost 0 bases, and 13 bases lay between the germline ends. The CDR3 is 16 amino acids. Germline lookup yields CDR1 SQVTM and CDR2 ANQGSEA. The CDR3 region is CSVVPYGGSGANVLTF. DNA for the CDR3: TGCAGCGTTGTCCCCTATGGGGGCTCTGGGGCCAACGTCCTGACTTTC.

There are a few counts of this clone. V gene TRBV7-2 combines with J gene TRBJ1-2; no definite D call. The germline V and J ends were trimmed by 1 base and 8 bases, with 8 bases remaining between them. CDR1 and CDR2 from the germline V gene are SGHTA and FQGNSA. The CDR3 is 12 residues long. CDR3 in amino acids: CASSLDTPGYTF. The DNA for the CDR3 is TGTGCCAGCAGCTTAGATACGCCCGGCTACACCTTC.

V is TRBV7-2 and J is TRBJ1-4; D uncertain. Trimming cost V 5 bases and J 3 bases, with 10 bases left between them. There are 14 residues in the CDR3. Germline V gives CDR1 SGHTA, CDR2 FQGNSA. CDR3 sequence (DNA): TGTGCCAGCAGCCAAAGGACTGCTAATGAAAAACTGTTTTTT. Translated, it gives CASSQRTANEKLFF. Full variable domain (remainder filled in from reference TRBV7-2 and TRBJ1-4): GAGVSQSPSNKVTEKGKDVELRCDPISGHTALYWYRQSLGQGLEFLIYFQGNSAPDKSGLPSDRFSAERTGGSVSTLTIQRTQQEDSAVYLCASSQRTANEKLFFGSGTQLSVL.

The rearrangement uses TRBV20-1 and TRBJ1-4, with D hard to call. Germline assignment: CDR1 DFQATT and CDR2 SNEGSKA (reference sequence). The CDR3 has 11 residues. V was clipped by 5 bases and J by 5 bases, with 6 bases between them. The CDR3: CSASKNEKLFF. The CDR3 DNA reads TGCAGTGCTTCAAAAAATGAAAAACTGTTTTTT.

V usage is TRBV14 and J usage is TRBJ2-7; the D gene could be TRBD1 or TRBD2 (7 bases each). Germline loops: CDR1 SGHDN, CDR2 FVKESK. Trimming removed 1 base at V and 2 bases at J, with 27 bases between. This CDR3 is 20 amino acids long. CDR3 in DNA: TGTGCCAGCAGCCAAGGGCCCCTACGATTAACAGGGGAGGGAACCTACGAGCAGTACTTC. It codes for CASSQGPLRLTGEGTYEQYF. The variable domain in full, with the rest retrieved from reference TRBV14 and TRBJ2-7, is EAGVTQFPSHSVIEKGQTVTLRCDPISGHDNLYWYRRVMGKEIKFLLHFVKESKQDESGMPNNRFLAERTGGTYSTLKVQPAELEDSGVYFCASSQGPLRLTGEGTYEQYFGPGTRLTVT.

This clone was observed a handful of times. J is TRBJ2-7 and V is TRBV29-1; possibly TRBD1 for D (6 bases). The CDR3 consists of 11 residues. Germline V CDR1 and CDR2: SQVTM, ANQGSEA. Trimming took 7 bases from V and 6 from J, leaving 13 bases between them. The CDR3 loop reads CSAKDRLEQYF. The CDR3 nucleotides read TGCAGCGCCAAAGACAGGCTCGAGCAGTACTTC.

This rearrangement joins TRBV4-3 to TRBJ2-3; D might be TRBD1 or TRBD2, each matching 6 bases. V lost 1 base, J lost 5 bases, and 19 bases lay in between. This CDR3 contains 17 residues. The germline CDR1 and CDR2 sequences are LGHNA and YSLEER. The CDR3 DNA follows: TGCGCCAGCAGCCAAGCCGTGGGGGGCCGAGGTGGAGATACGCAGTATTTT. It codes for CASSQAVGGRGGDTQYF.

This clone appeared once. The chain links TRBV5-6 to TRBJ1-6; weak D call: TRBD1 (5 bases). V lost 0 bases and J lost 7, with 5 bases in between. The germline V gene encodes CDR1 SGHDT and CDR2 YYEEEE. CDR3 length: 13 residues. CDR3 sequence (DNA): TGTGCCAGCAGCTTGGGACAGAATTCACCCCTCCACTTT. Protein product: CASSLGQNSPLHF.

The chain is built from TRBV5-6 and TRBJ1-1; D is undetermined. Germline V gene data show CDR1 as SGHDT and CDR2 as YYEEEE. The CDR3 is 12 residues long. V was trimmed by 3 bases and J by 4 bases, leaving 7 bases between them. CDR3 in amino acids: CASSYQFTEAFF. The CDR3 DNA reads TGTGCCAGCAGCTACCAATTCACTGAAGCTTTCTTT.

The CDR3 loop is CSVGIGSNYGYTF. The CDR3 DNA follows: TGCAGCGTTGGTATAGGGAGTAACTATGGCTACACCTTC. The rearrangement links TRBV29-1 to TRBJ1-2, with D unresolved. The CDR3 is 13 amino acids. The ends were cut back, 4 bases at V and 1 base at J, with 10 bases in the middle. CDR1 and CDR2 (germline): SQVTM, ANQGSEA.